This paragraph reports one T cell receptor (beta chain). The antigen remains unidentified. Produced via immunoSEQ multiplex PCR; TCRdb's table is partial and in-frame only. The table lists about 2.1 million clones, 85% to 95% of them singletons. The CDR3 extends over 13 amino acids. The V end was cut by 5 bases, the J end by 0 bases, with 7 bases between. Germline CDR1 SEHNR, CDR2 FQNEAQ (reference sequence). In the naive CD8 group, cells lacked CD45RO and were positively selected for CCR7, so terminally differentiated effector memory CD45RA+ cells were left out. This sample was included in a study of shared clonotypes between healthy human individuals. Study-wide results and caveats: Larger richness was generally estimated for naive than memory subsets.

The sequenced sample was naive CD8+ T cells from PBMCs. The sequence was collected from a man between 18 and 35 years old in good health. Some clones in this sample may be carry-over from other donors' samples. This rearrangement joins TRBV7-9 to TRBJ1-1, with D hard to call. This CDR3 reads CASSPRLNTEAFF. In nucleotides, the CDR3 is TGTGCCAGCAGCCCTAGGTTGAACACTGAAGCTTTCTTT.